This entry describes one T cell receptor (beta chain). What antigen it recognizes has not been identified. No base quality information exists; no much larger clone differs at one position. The germline V gene supplies CDR1 MNHEY and CDR2 SVGAGI. The CDR3 holds 16 amino acids from the cysteine to the phenylalanine. Only CDR3 DNA is held: 48 bases, read in frame from base 1. V and J are trimmed by 2 bases and 3 bases, and the gene matches miss 1 base of the junction. The sample is drawn from a study of cytomegalovirus exposure and HLA in healthy donors (dated by TCRdb to about 2017). In the study overall: An earlier analysis of several hundred of the donors reported over 250 Gb of sequence data and around 100 million unique TCR beta sequences obtained from 180 million or so T cells. The study profiled the T cell repertoires of more than 500 subjects by immunosequencing and related them to cytomegalovirus serostatus. Rather than drawing on any new phenotypic data, the later analysis identified candidate immune exposures from TCR beta sequences and the way those sequences occurred across donors. To predict cytomegalovirus infection status, the study brought together high-throughput TCR immunosequencing, statistical association of individual TCRs with disease status, and machine learning. Genome-wide SNP genotypes for about three fifths of the roughly 670 donors were used in a later genetic analysis, which treated that subset as a discovery cohort. Typing coverage varied by locus: roughly 620-640 donors for A, B, C, DRB1 and DQB1; roughly 500 for DQA1; more than 600 for DPA1; under 490 for DPB1. An early release covering some 640 HLA-typed donors comprised around 300 gigabases of sequencing data and tens of millions of unique TCR sequences. In an earlier analysis of 587 of the donors, high-throughput TCR beta sequencing was used to judge whether each TCR beta V gene segment behaved as functional or pseudogenic. Every repertoire in the discovery cohort had been generated on one and the same sequencing platform. Of the 300 to 500 genotyped donors, 70% to 90% were placed in the genetic ancestry cluster associated with self-reported Caucasian donors. Along with the approximately 700-subject first cohort, a separate validation cohort of over 90 different subjects was used. Donor age, sex, ethnicity and CMV serostatus were compiled together with the repertoire data. Roughly five DR-DQ haplotypes were handled as single units for association and clustering, since linkage in the cohort was strong. Both class I and class II loci were covered by HLA typing, at four-digit resolution. Among about 370 genotyped donors of the cohort, an average of roughly 230,000 unique TCR beta nucleotide sequences was sequenced per donor, of which about 18% were non-productive. In a later analysis, previously published TCR beta repertoires from several hundred donors were re-analyzed and high-resolution HLA genotyping was added so that TCR occurrence patterns could be studied. The study aimed to test whether signatures of past pathogen exposure could be identified by cataloging public T cell receptors.

The cohort consisted of 670 or so healthy bone marrow donors. At the time of sampling, all cohort members were nominally healthy, though unrecorded immune exposures were likely present. The donor tested CMV seronegative and was one of the 352 seronegative cohort members. Every donor gave a peripheral blood sample, and the peripheral blood mononuclear cells from that sample were used for TCR beta sequencing. The Qiagen DNeasy Blood Extraction Kit was used to extract genomic DNA from the blood cell samples. The library was generated by the immunoSEQ multiplex PCR assay. The multiplex PCR relied on a mix of 60 forward primers for TCR Vbeta segments and 13 reverse primers for TCR Jbeta segments. The CDR3 region of rearranged TCR beta genes was amplified from genomic DNA by a multiplex PCR assay. The amplified TCR beta libraries were sequenced on the Illumina HiSeq System as 87-base-pair reads. Turning to the authors' computational methods: A later analysis tallied roughly 80 million unique TCR beta chains across the 666 repertoires, and about 12 million of those chains were shared by two or more donors. To remove PCR and sequencing errors, raw reads were error-corrected and collapsed into unique sequences using a nearest-neighbor algorithm that merged closely related sequences. CDR3 sequences were aligned to IMGT reference sequences to assign V, D and J gene segments. For a sequence to be retained, a match of at least six nucleotides to both a V gene segment and a J gene segment was required. A rearrangement counted as productive if the CDR3 had no stop codons and remained in frame with V and J, and every other rearrangement counted as non-productive. Following IMGT convention, CDR3 was defined as the stretch from the second conserved V-encoded cysteine up to the conserved J-encoded phenylalanine. Sequences without an unambiguous match to a single V gene segment were excluded from the earlier analysis of several hundred of the donors. An earlier analysis of a few hundred of the donors called V segments functional above 56.7% productive rearrangements and segregating when the between-donor standard deviation exceeded 5%. To diagnose cytomegalovirus status from the catalog of TCR beta chain sequences, a statistical classification framework was built. In a later analysis, TCR nucleotide sequences were compared against IMGT/GENE-DB human TR gene sequences so that V and J genes could be assigned. In a later analysis, CDR3 sequences and most-parsimonious VDJ recombination scenarios were assigned using the TCRdist pipeline. In a later analysis, each TCR beta chain was defined by its CDR3 amino acid sequence together with its V-gene family, and reads without a unique V-gene family were excluded. As a way to deal with suspected cross-contamination and a sequencing artifact, a later analysis dropped 450 to 700 nucleotide sequences that were highly shared and had low generation probability. For each public chain, a later analysis derived a clonal expansion index from normalized ranks of inferred template counts within each repertoire. Generation probabilities in a later analysis came from a VDJ recombination model fitted to out-of-frame rearrangements, and those results were checked against IGoR. In a later analysis, TCR-TCR, TCR-HLA and TCR-CMV co-occurrence was scored with hypergeometric tests, and a repertoire-size bias correction was applied to TCR pairs. In a later analysis, false discovery rates were estimated by permuting HLA or CMV assignments 20 times. A later analysis grouped co-occurring TCRs with DBSCAN, adding TCRdist sequence similarity when clustering within HLA-allele-positive subsets. For co-occurrence clustering, repertoires with fewer than 30,000 or more than 120,000 public chains were excluded, along with roughly five repertoires with anomalous nucleotide sharing. This immuneACCESS table, as held by TCRdb, lists in-frame sequences with V and J called but not all clones. Of the missing ones, under half trace to an unresolved V gene in checked studies; the others have no known cause. V and J calls and clone size come straight from that table; D and trimming were deduced from the DNA. Counted in this sample were roughly 99,000 clones; 81% of them appeared once. The ten largest clones represent approximately 2.1% of the sample.

Paper-wide results and their limitations: A cluster of highly shared sequence variants was judged likely to be a technical artifact of the sequencing pipeline. A later analysis found that TCR association rates varied across HLA loci, with DRB1 alleles showing the most associated TCRs and HLA-C alleles the fewest. The cohort was sequenced for TCR beta chains only, and without alpha or paired-chain data the features that could be detected were limited. While some public TCRs were present in many individuals, most TCR sequences turned up only very rarely across donors. Compared with the roughly 710-donor mean, donors in an Asian-associated ancestry cluster had fewer N-insertions in productive TCRs, according to a later genetic analysis. The presence/absence analyses assumed that sequencing depth was roughly uniform across donors, and that assumption may not be true. Because counts were too low, seventeen rarely observed V segments, including chromosome 9 orphons, were excluded from the earlier analysis of 500 to 700 of the donors. Some IMGT-functional V segments, including TRBV6-2 and TRBV6-3, could not be distinguished by the 87-base-pair reads and were therefore excluded. At a false discovery rate of 0.05, a later analysis linked about 16,000 TCR beta sequences to specific HLA alleles. Linkage disequilibrium might explain the correlated functional status among segregating V segments, but an unknown experimental factor could not be ruled out. The only immune exposure information available for the cohort was CMV serostatus. Because HLA typing was missing for some donors at each locus, association tests included only the typed subset. The authors suggested that the approach could potentially be generalized to other disease states and immunological phenotypes. When HLA alleles, especially DR and DQ, strongly co-occurred, TCR associations were difficult to assign to individual alleles. In an earlier analysis of approximately 590 of the donors, most TCR beta V segments appeared in productive rearrangements about 90% or about 30% of the time, broadly matching IMGT annotations. The classifier was reported to diagnose cytomegalovirus status with high specificity and sensitivity in both the original and validation cohorts. A later analysis found that HLA-associated TCR beta chains were more clonally expanded and had lower generation probabilities than equally common non-associated chains. A further reported finding was that TCR beta sequences accurately predicted the HLA-A and HLA-B alleles for most subjects in the first cohort. According to a later analysis, most CMV-associated TCR beta chains appeared to be HLA-restricted, and the HLA associations seemed to be driven largely by CMV exposure. Three of the identified cytomegalovirus-associated TCR beta chains were confirmed in vitro to be specific for cytomegalovirus antigens. According to a later analysis, parvovirus B19, influenza, CMV and Epstein-Barr virus appeared linked to several top co-occurrence clusters. A total of roughly 160 TCR beta chains were listed by the study as associated with cytomegalovirus. V-gene and J-gene trimming of TCR beta chains was associated with a missense DCLRE1C variant in a later genetic analysis, and the association was replicated in an independent cohort.

Sequenced: PBMCs. The chain couples TRBV6-5 to TRBJ2-7, and TRBD2 matches 16 of the central bases. The TCR was taken from a man aged 25-45 years in good health and CMV-seronegative. The nucleotides read TGTGCCAGCAGTTACGGGACTAGCGGGGGGGGCTACGAGCAGTACTTC. Translated, this is CASSYGTSGGGYEQYF.